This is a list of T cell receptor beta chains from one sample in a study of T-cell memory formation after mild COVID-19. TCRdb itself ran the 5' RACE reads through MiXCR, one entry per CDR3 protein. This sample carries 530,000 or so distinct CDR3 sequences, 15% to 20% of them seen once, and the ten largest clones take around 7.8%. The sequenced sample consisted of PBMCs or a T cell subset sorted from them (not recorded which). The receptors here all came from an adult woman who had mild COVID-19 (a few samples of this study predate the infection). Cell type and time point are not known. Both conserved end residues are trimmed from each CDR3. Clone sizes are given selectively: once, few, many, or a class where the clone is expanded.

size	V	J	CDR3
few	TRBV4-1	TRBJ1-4	ASSDGTGGFKLF
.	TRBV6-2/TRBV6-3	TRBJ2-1	ASVPDRGPYNEQF
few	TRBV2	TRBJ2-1	ASSEGKGGYNEQF
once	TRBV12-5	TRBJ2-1	ASGLENSYNEQF
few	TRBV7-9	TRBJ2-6	ASSLPGQGSGANVLT
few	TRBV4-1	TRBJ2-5	ASSSPLAGGRETQY
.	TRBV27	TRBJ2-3	ASSLSGAGGHTDTQY
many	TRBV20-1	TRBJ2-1	SARDKASGRPYNEQF
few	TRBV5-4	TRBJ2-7	ASSLWDRGRYEQY
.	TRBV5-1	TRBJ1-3	ASSKGQTGNTIY
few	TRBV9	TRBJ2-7	ASSVAPGDEQY